This T cell receptor (beta chain) was sequenced during a study of T cells in Graves' hyperthyroidism and ophthalmopathy. This clonotype has a count of ten or more. Investigators excluded patients with uncontrolled infection, other autoimmune disease, pregnancy or lactation. V lost 0 bases, J lost 8 bases, and 7 bases stayed unmatched. Germline V lookup: CDR1 MNHNY, CDR2 SVGAGI (reference sequence). There are 15 residues in the CDR3. The source material, RNA transcripts, was used to amplify TCR beta CDR3 regions. Researchers ran a first-round RT-PCR on the TCR CDR3 using the HTBI primer set. Each CDR3 protein gets one entry after TCRdb re-called the multiplex PCR reads with MiXCR. The sample includes roughly 180,000 distinct CDR3 sequences, roughly 9.4% of them seen just once.

Sequenced material: blood. V usage is TRBV6-6 and J usage is TRBJ2-1; 7 nucleotides match TRBD2. The sequence was collected from a woman under 30 with Graves' hyperthyroidism that later progressed to Graves' ophthalmopathy. CDR3 loop: CASSYSSDRGDEQFF. In DNA form, the CDR3 reads TGTGCCAGCAGTTACTCGAGCGACCGGGGGGATGAGCAGTTCTTC.